These 32 T cell receptor beta chains originate from one sample sequenced in a study of blood T cell repertoires in COVID-19. Sequenced by immunoSEQ multiplex PCR; TCRdb stores in-frame clones only, minus some. The table records roughly 250,000 clones, 65% to 85% of them present only once. The material sequenced was peripheral blood. The receptors here all came from a human donor in a cohort sampled during active COVID-19.

The sample holds many counts of this clone. The chain employs TRBV5-4 and TRBJ2-1, with TRBD2 matching over 7 bases. The CDR3 spans 16 residues. Germline V gives CDR1 SGHNT, CDR2 YYREEE (reference sequence). V shed 4 bases and J 3 bases; nucleotides not matched to a gene: 10. The CDR3 here is CASSPRGASGYNEQFF. CDR3 in DNA: TGTGCCAGCAGCCCCCGAGGGGCTAGCGGCTACAATGAGCAGTTCTTC.

The chain carries TRBV9 and TRBJ1-3, with a weak D call TRBD1 (5 bases). The CDR3 length is 16 residues. Germline assignment: CDR1 SGDLS and CDR2 YYNGEE. Trimming stripped 1 base from V and 2 bases from J, with 13 bases between. Written as DNA, the CDR3 is TGTGCCAGCAGCGTATCCCCAGGGAGGACTGGAAACACCATATATTTT. This encodes CASSVSPGRTGNTIYF.

The V and J genes are TRBV2 and TRBJ2-7, with no clear D. In germline, CDR1 is SNHLY, CDR2 FYNNEI. Trimming took off 5 bases at V and 3 bases at J, with 5 bases between the two ends. The CDR3 contains 11 residues. The CDR3 is CASSLYYEQYF. DNA of the CDR3: TGTGCCAGCAGTCTATACTACGAGCAGTACTTC.

This chain uses TRBV28 with TRBJ1-5; TRBD1 matches 10 bases. Germline V gene sequence: CDR1 MDHEN, CDR2 SYDVKM. This CDR3 comprises 16 residues. The trim removed 6 bases at V and 7 bases at J, leaving 12 bases unmatched. The CDR3 nucleotides are TGTGCCAGCAGACACTCCGGGACAGGGGCGGAACAGCCCCAGCATTTT. Translated: CASRHSGTGAEQPQHF.

The chain is built from TRBV3-1 (or the pseudogene TRBV3-2) and TRBJ2-5; D not resolved. The CDR3 totals 14 residues. The V end lost 1 base, the J end lost 4 bases, and 10 bases lay between the germline ends. The germline V gene encodes CDR1 LGHDT and CDR2 YNNKEL (reference sequence). In nucleotides, the CDR3 is TGTGCCAGCAGCCAAGCTTTAAGACTAGAGACCCAGTACTTC. This translates into CASSQALRLETQYF.

The chain carries TRBV27 and TRBJ2-7, with unresolved D. The CDR3 loop spans 15 amino acids. The V gene lost 2 bases and the J gene lost 7 bases, with 18 bases spanning the gap. Germline assignment: CDR1 MNHEY and CDR2 SMNVEV (reference sequence). The DNA of the CDR3 is TGTGCCAGCAGTTTAGTCTTACCCGTCGGTATTGAGCAGTACTTC. This codes for CASSLVLPVGIEQYF.

The chain combines TRBV25-1 with TRBJ2-1; 10 bases map to TRBD2. J gave up 9 bases and V 5 bases, and 10 bases lay outside the gene matches. This CDR3 has 15 amino acids. CDR1 and CDR2 from the germline V gene are MGHDK and SYGVNS. This chain's CDR3 is CASSSRSGRRGEQFF. CDR3 bases: TGTGCCAGCAGTTCTCGTAGCGGGAGGCGGGGTGAGCAGTTCTTC.

The chain links TRBV5-1 to TRBJ2-3, with TRBD2 as a possible D gene (6 bases). Looked up from germline, CDR1 is SGHRS and CDR2 is YFSETQ. The V gene lost 1 base and the J gene lost 8 bases, with 14 bases spanning the gap. The CDR3 has 14 amino acids. The CDR3, as DNA: TGCGCCAGCAGCTTGCAGAATCCGGAGGGTACGCAGTATTTT. Translation gives CASSLQNPEGTQYF.

The chain carries TRBV14 and TRBJ2-1; TRBD2 agrees at 9 bases. V dropped 4 bases and J dropped 16; count of bases not matched to a gene: 14. Germline CDR1 and CDR2: SGHDN and FVKESK. The CDR3 is 14 amino acids. CDR3 in amino acids: CASSPRGSGSLGFF. The CDR3, as DNA: TGTGCCAGCAGCCCCCGGGGTAGCGGGAGCCTGGGATTCTTC.

V gene TRBV5-1 combines with J gene TRBJ2-3, with TRBD1 matching over 11 bases. The CDR3 length is 17 residues. Germline V CDR1 and CDR2: SGHRS, YFSETQ. V trimming: 4 bases; J trimming: 1 base; junction bases outside the gene matches: 8. Written as DNA, the CDR3 is TGCGCCAGCAGCCCTCGCGGACAGGGGGCAGGCACAGATACGCAGTATTTT. Translated, it gives CASSPRGQGAGTDTQYF.

The chain couples TRBV9 to TRBJ2-1; 8 nucleotides line up with TRBD2. CDR3 length: 16 amino acids. Per germline, CDR1 SGDLS and CDR2 YYNGEE. Trimming cost V 2 bases and J 4 bases; bases outside gene matches: 8. CDR3 nucleotides: TGTGCCAGCAGCGTGAGCGGTACTAGCGGATACAATGAGCAGTTCTTC. Protein product: CASSVSGTSGYNEQFF.

The chain employs TRBV12-5 and TRBJ2-5, with 9 bases that match TRBD1. This CDR3 region has 15 residues. Germline trimming cut 4 bases from V and 1 base from J; bases unmatched to any gene: 4. CDR1 is LGHNT, CDR2 FRNRAP, per germline. CDR3 amino acids: CASGSGQGLQETQYF. The CDR3 coding sequence is TGTGCTAGTGGTTCCGGACAGGGGCTCCAAGAGACCCAGTACTTC. Combining the CDR3 with reference TRBV12-5 and TRBJ2-5 gives the whole variable domain DARVTQTPRHKVTEMGQEVTMRCQPILGHNTVFWYRQTMMQGLELLAYFRNRAPLDDSGMPKDRFSAEMPDATLATLKIQPSEPRDSAVYFCASGSGQGLQETQYFGPGTRLLVL.

The rearrangement uses TRBV5-1 and TRBJ2-1; 12 nucleotides align to TRBD2. Germline V gene lookup returns CDR1 SGHRS and CDR2 YFSETQ. Germline trimming cut 1 base from V and 4 bases from J; bases unmatched to any gene: 6. CDR3 length equals 17 residues. CDR3 nucleotide sequence: TGCGCCAGCAGCTTGATGACTAGCGGGGGCCGATACAATGAGCAGTTCTTC. Amino acid sequence: CASSLMTSGGRYNEQFF.

The V and J genes are TRBV5-1 and TRBJ2-7; no firm D call. This CDR3 region has 13 residues. Germline CDR1 reads SGHRS; CDR2 reads YFSETQ. The V end lost 2 bases, the J end lost 2 bases, and 8 bases lay between the germline ends. CDR3 sequence: CASSLSPAYEQYF. In DNA form, the CDR3 reads TGCGCCAGCAGCTTATCTCCTGCCTACGAGCAGTACTTC.

The rearrangement uses TRBV29-1 and TRBJ1-2, with 10 positions matching TRBD1. Trimming cost V 4 bases and J 2 bases; bases outside gene matches: 1. The CDR3 length is 13 residues. The V gene's germline CDR1 is SQVTM and CDR2 ANQGSEA. CDR3 protein: CSVAGQGNYGYTF. The CDR3 DNA follows: TGCAGCGTTGCGGGACAGGGGAACTATGGCTACACCTTC.

The chain combines TRBV19 with TRBJ1-4, with D tentatively TRBD1 (5 bases). Trimming stripped 4 bases from V and 0 bases from J, with 12 bases between. Germline V CDR1 and CDR2: LNHDA, SQIVND (reference sequence). The CDR3 totals 16 residues. The CDR3 DNA reads TGTGCCAGTAGTACGGGACTGGCGTCAACTAATGAAAAACTGTTTTTT. As protein: CASSTGLASTNEKLFF. Full variable domain (missing parts from reference TRBV19 and TRBJ1-4): DGGITQSPKYLFRKEGQNVTLSCEQNLNHDAMYWYRQDPGQGLRLIYYSQIVNDFQKGDIAEGYSVSREKKESFPLTVTSAQKNPTAFYLCASSTGLASTNEKLFFGSGTQLSVL.

This sequence joins TRBV19 and TRBJ2-3; no clear D gene. Germline CDR1 is LNHDA and CDR2 is SQIVND (reference sequence). The length of the CDR3 is 15 residues. The V gene lost 5 bases and the J gene lost 1 base, with 13 bases spanning the gap. The CDR3 region is CASSSPSQGTDTQYF. For the CDR3, the DNA is TGTGCCAGTAGTTCCCCGAGCCAAGGCACAGATACGCAGTATTTT.

This clone was seen only once. This CDR3 is CASSPILRQYYNEQFF. The DNA of the CDR3 is TGTGCCAGCAGCCCGATTCTCCGTCAGTACTACAATGAGCAGTTCTTC. This sequence joins TRBV7-9 and TRBJ2-1, with D hard to call. From germline, CDR1 is SEHNR and CDR2 FQNEAQ (reference sequence). Between the trimmed V and J ends, which lost 5 bases and 3 bases, there was a span of 17 bases. CDR3 length: 16 amino acids.

This clone came up many times. The chain joins TRBV12-3 or TRBV12-4 to TRBJ1-2; tentative D call: TRBD1 (5 bases). The CDR3 loop spans 12 amino acids. V was clipped by 8 bases and J by 7 bases, with 14 bases between them. The CDR3 is CASRGGGGGYTF. The CDR3 DNA is TGTGCCAGCCGGGGGGGAGGCGGTGGCTACACCTTC.

This chain links TRBV7-6 with TRBJ2-7; 12 bases are a match to TRBD2. Germline CDR1 and CDR2: SGHVS and FNYEAQ. The CDR3 extends over 16 amino acids. J lost 7 bases, V lost 5 bases, and 12 bases had no gene match. In nucleotides, the CDR3 is TGTGCCAGCAGCCTCAGCAGACTAGCGGGAGATGGGGAGCAGTACTTC. Protein sequence: CASSLSRLAGDGEQYF.

The J gene is TRBJ2-5, the V gene TRBV4-1; TRBD2 matches at 8 bases. CDR3 length: 16 amino acids. Germline CDR1 reads MGHRA; CDR2 reads YSYEKL. The junction had 12 bases not matched to a gene; V was cut back by 4 bases and J by 5 bases. CDR3 in DNA: TGCGCCAGCAGCCCTCCCGGGGCGGGAGGCTTGGAGACCCAGTACTTC. Its translation: CASSPPGAGGLETQYF.

The rearrangement links TRBV14 to TRBJ2-2, with 8 bases identical to TRBD2. Trimming cost V 1 base and J 8 bases; bases outside gene matches: 6. Germline V gene data show CDR1 as SGHDN and CDR2 as FVKESK. CDR3 length: 15 amino acids. The CDR3 region has the DNA TGTGCCAGCAGCCAAGGTGTAGCGGGAAAGGGGGAGCTGTTTTTT. Translating it yields CASSQGVAGKGELFF.

This chain uses TRBV6-1 with TRBJ2-7; TRBD1 agrees at 8 bases. The CDR3 has 13 amino acids. CDR1 and CDR2 from the germline V gene are MNHNS and SASEGT. The V and J ends lost 3 bases and 11 bases, in that order; junction bases with no gene match: 9. CDR3 sequence: CASSDRSQGVEYF. DNA for the CDR3: TGTGCCAGCAGTGACCGATCACAGGGGGTAGAGTACTTC.

This chain uses TRBV11-3 with TRBJ2-1, with 12 positions matching TRBD1. This CDR3 has 15 amino acids. Germline V gene data show CDR1 as SGHNT and CDR2 as YENEEA. J gave up 9 bases and V 5 bases, and 8 bases lay outside the gene matches. The CDR3 loop is CASSPGQGAYGEQFF. DNA of the CDR3: TGTGCCAGCAGCCCGGGACAGGGGGCATATGGTGAGCAGTTCTTC.

Written as DNA, the CDR3 is TGCGCCAGCAGCCCGCTTCAGGGGGCTAGAATGAACACTGAAGCTTTCTTT. Translated, it gives CASSPLQGARMNTEAFF. The rearrangement joins TRBV5-1 to TRBJ1-1, with 8 positions matching TRBD1. This CDR3 has 17 residues. CDR1 and CDR2 (germline): SGHRS, YFSETQ. V dropped 4 bases and J dropped 0; count of bases not matched to a gene: 11.

The chain recombines TRBV28 with TRBJ2-1; D ambiguous. V lost 5 bases and J 0 bases, leaving 17 bases between the germline ends. Per germline, CDR1 MDHEN and CDR2 SYDVKM. The CDR3 length is 17 residues. The CDR3 nucleotides are TGTGCCAGCAGTCCGCCGTTCGAGAGGAGCTCCTACAATGAGCAGTTCTTC. Amino acid sequence: CASSPPFERSSYNEQFF.

The rearrangement links TRBV27 to TRBJ1-1, with D unclear. The V gene lost 7 bases and the J gene lost 0 bases, with 15 bases spanning the gap. The germline gives CDR1 MNHEY, CDR2 SMNVEV (reference sequence). The CDR3 loop spans 15 amino acids. The DNA of the CDR3 is TGTGCCAGCATCAAAGCCGCCCATATGAACACTGAAGCTTTCTTT. This sequence encodes CASIKAAHMNTEAFF.

The chain combines TRBV7-9 with TRBJ1-4; 7 bases are a match to TRBD1. V lost 6 bases, J lost 8 bases, and 9 bases stayed unmatched. Germline V gene lookup returns CDR1 SEHNR and CDR2 FQNEAQ (reference sequence). The CDR3 has 14 residues. Here the CDR3 reads CASSRTGRREKLFF. The CDR3 region has the DNA TGTGCCAGCAGTAGGACAGGCCGTAGGGAAAAACTGTTTTTT.

The genes are TRBV28 and TRBJ2-7; D remains unclear. The germline gives CDR1 MDHEN, CDR2 SYDVKM. With 3 bases removed from V and 2 bases from J, the gap between germline ends came to 14 bases. The CDR3 covers 15 residues. CDR3 bases: TGTGCCAGCAGTTTTCTCGACACCTTCACCTACGAGCAGTACTTC. This translates into CASSFLDTFTYEQYF.

The chain employs TRBV19 and TRBJ1-2, with D possibly TRBD1 on 5 matching bases. Germline-derived CDR1 and CDR2 are LNHDA and SQIVND (reference sequence). V shed 5 bases and J shed 5 bases, with 12 bases lying between them. The length of the CDR3 is 13 residues. CDR3 loop: CASSLLDSYGYTF. As DNA, the CDR3 is TGTGCCAGTAGTCTCCTTGACAGTTATGGCTACACCTTC.

The chain combines TRBV2 with TRBJ1-1; possibly TRBD1 for D (6 bases). Germline V lookup: CDR1 SNHLY, CDR2 FYNNEI. With 4 bases removed from V and 6 bases from J, the gap between germline ends came to 12 bases. The CDR3 consists of 13 residues. For the CDR3, the DNA is TGTGCCAGCAGTGGGTACAGGGCGGCTGAAGCTTTCTTT. Its translation: CASSGYRAAEAFF.

The CDR3 protein is CASSQSPGNTIYF. CDR3 nucleotides: TGTGCCAGCAGCCAAAGCCCCGGAAACACCATATATTTT. This rearrangement joins TRBV3-1 (or the pseudogene TRBV3-2) to TRBJ1-3; D remains unclear. The CDR3 spans 13 residues. V was cut by 2 bases and J by 4 bases, with 6 bases left in between. Germline V gene data show CDR1 as LGHDT and CDR2 as YNNKEL (reference sequence).